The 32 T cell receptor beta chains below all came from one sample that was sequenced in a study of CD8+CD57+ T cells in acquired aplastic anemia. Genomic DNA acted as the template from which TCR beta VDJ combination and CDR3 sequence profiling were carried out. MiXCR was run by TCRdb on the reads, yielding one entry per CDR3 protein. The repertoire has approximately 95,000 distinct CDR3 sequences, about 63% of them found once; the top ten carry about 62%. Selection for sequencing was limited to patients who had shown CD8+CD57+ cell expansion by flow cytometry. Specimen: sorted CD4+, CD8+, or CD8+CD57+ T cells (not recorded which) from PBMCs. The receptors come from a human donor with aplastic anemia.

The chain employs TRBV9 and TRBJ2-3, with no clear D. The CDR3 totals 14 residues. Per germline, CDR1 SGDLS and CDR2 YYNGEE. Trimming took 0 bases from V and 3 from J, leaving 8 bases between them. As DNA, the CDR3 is TGTGCCAGCAGCGTAGCTCCCTCAACAGATACGCAGTATTTT. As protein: CASSVAPSTDTQYF. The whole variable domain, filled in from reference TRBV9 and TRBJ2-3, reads DSGVTQTPKHLITATGQRVTLRCSPRSGDLSVYWYQQSLDQGLQFLIQYYNGEERAKGNILERFSAQQFPDLHSELNLSSLELGDSALYFCASSVAPSTDTQYFGPGTRLTVL.

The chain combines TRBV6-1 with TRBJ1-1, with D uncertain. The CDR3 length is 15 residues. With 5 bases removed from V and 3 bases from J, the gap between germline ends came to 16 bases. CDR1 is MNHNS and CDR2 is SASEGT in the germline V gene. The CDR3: CASSTPYGEDTEAFF. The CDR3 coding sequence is TGTGCCAGCAGTACCCCTTATGGGGAGGACACTGAAGCTTTCTTT.

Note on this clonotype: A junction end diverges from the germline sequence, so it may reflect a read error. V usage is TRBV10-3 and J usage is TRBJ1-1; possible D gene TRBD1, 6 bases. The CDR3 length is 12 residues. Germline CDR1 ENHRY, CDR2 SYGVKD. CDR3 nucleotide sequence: TGTGCCAGCAGTTATGGTGGGACAGAAGCTTTCTTT. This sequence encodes CASSYGGTEAFF.

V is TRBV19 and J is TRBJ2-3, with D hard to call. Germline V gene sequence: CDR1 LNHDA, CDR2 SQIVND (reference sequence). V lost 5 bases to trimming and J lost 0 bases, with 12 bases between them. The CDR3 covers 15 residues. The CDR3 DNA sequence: TGTGCCAGTAGTTCCGATCGAAGGAGCACAGATACGCAGTATTTT. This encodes CASSSDRRSTDTQYF.

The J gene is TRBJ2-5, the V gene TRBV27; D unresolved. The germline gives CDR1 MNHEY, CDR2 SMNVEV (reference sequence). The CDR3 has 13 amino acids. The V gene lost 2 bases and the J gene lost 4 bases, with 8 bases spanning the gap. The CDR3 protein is CASSLGEGETQYF. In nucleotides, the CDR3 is TGTGCCAGCAGTTTAGGCGAAGGAGAGACCCAGTACTTC.

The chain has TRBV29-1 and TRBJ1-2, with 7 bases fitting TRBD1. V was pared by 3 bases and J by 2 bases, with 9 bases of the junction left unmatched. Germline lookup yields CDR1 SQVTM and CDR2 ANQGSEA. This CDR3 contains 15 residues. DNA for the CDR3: TGCAGCGTTGATTCACAGGGACAGAGCAACTATGGCTACACCTTC. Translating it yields CSVDSQGQSNYGYTF.

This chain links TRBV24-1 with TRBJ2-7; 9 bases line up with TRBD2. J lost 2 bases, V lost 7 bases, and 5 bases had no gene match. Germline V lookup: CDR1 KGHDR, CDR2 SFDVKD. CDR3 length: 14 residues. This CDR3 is CATSLGLAPYEQYF. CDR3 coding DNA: TGTGCCACCAGCCTCGGACTAGCGCCCTACGAGCAGTACTTC.

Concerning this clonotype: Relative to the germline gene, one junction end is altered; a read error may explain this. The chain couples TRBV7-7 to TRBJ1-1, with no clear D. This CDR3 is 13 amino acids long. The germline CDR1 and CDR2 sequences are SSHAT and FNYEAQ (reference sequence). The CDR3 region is CASSLAVNTEVFF. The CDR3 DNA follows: TGTGCTAGCAGCTTGGCCGTGAACACTGAAGTTTTCTTT.

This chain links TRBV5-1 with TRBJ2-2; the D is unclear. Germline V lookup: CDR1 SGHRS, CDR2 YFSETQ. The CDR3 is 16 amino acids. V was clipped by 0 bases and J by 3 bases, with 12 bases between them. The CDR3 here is CASSLEGPRDTGELFF. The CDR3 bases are TGCGCCAGCAGCTTGGAAGGACCCCGCGACACCGGGGAGCTGTTTTTT. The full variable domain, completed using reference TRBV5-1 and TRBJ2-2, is KAGVTQTPRYLIKTRGQQVTLSCSPISGHRSVSWYQQTPGQGLQFLFEYFSETQRNKGNFPGRFSGRQFSNSRSEMNVSTLELGDSALYLCASSLEGPRDTGELFFGEGSRLTVL.

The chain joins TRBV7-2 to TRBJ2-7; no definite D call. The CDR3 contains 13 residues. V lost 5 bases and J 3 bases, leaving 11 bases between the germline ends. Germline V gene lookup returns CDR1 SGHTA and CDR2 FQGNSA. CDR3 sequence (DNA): TGTGCCAGCAGCCATCGGGTGGTCTACGAGCAGTACTTC. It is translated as CASSHRVVYEQYF.

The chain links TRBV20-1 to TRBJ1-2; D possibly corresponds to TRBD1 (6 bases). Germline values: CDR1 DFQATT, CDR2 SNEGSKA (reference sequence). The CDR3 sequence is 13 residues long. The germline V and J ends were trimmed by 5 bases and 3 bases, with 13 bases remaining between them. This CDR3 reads CSAGSGVDYGYTF. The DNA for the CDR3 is TGCAGTGCTGGATCAGGGGTAGACTATGGCTACACCTTC.

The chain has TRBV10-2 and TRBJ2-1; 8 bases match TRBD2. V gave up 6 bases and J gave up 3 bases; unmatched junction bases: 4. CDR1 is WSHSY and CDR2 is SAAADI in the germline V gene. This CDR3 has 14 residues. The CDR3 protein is CASRTSGSYNEQFF. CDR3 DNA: TGCGCCAGCAGAACTAGCGGTAGCTACAATGAGCAGTTCTTC.

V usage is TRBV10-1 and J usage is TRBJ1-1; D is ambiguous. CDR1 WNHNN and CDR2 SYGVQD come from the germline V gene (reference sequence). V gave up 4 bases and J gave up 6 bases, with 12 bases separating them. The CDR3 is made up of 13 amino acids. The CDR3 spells CASSVMGQAEAFF. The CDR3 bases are TGCGCCAGCAGTGTTATGGGCCAGGCTGAAGCTTTCTTT.

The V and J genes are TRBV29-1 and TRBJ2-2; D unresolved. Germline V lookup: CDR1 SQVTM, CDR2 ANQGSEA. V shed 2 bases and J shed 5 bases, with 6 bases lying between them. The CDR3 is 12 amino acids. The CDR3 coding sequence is TGCAGCGTTGAACGTGTGACCGGGGAGCTGTTTTTT. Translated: CSVERVTGELFF.

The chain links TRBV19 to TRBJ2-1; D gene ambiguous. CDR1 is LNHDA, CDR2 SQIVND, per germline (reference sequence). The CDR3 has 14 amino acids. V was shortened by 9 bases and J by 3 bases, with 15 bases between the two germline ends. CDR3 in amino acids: CASGYGYSYNEQFF. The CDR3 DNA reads TGTGCCAGCGGGTACGGATACAGCTACAATGAGCAGTTCTTC. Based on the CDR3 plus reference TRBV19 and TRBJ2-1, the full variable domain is DGGITQSPKYLFRKEGQNVTLSCEQNLNHDAMYWYRQDPGQGLRLIYYSQIVNDFQKGDIAEGYSVSREKKESFPLTVTSAQKNPTAFYLCASGYGYSYNEQFFGPGTRLTVL.

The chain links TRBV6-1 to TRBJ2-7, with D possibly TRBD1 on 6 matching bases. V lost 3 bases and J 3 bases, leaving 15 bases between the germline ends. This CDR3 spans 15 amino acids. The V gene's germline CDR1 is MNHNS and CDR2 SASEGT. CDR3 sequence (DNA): TGTGCCAGCAGTGAGGGACAACCCCAAATCTACGAGCAGTACTTC. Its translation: CASSEGQPQIYEQYF.

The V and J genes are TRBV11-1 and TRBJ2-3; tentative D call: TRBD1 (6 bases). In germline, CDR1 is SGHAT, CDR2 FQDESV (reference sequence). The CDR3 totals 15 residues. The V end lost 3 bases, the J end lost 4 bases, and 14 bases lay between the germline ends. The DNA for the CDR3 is TGTGCCAGCAGCTTGGGGCAGGGGCTTGCAGATACGCAGTATTTT. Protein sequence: CASSLGQGLADTQYF.

The CDR3 loop is CASSESESAGKWDTEAFF. The CDR3, as DNA: TGCGCCAGCAGTGAGTCGGAGTCGGCTGGCAAATGGGACACTGAAGCTTTCTTT. The V and J genes are TRBV10-1 and TRBJ1-1; no firm D call. Per the germline V gene, CDR1 is WNHNN and CDR2 is SYGVQD (reference sequence). The CDR3 consists of 18 residues. V was clipped by 0 bases and J by 3 bases, with 20 bases between them.

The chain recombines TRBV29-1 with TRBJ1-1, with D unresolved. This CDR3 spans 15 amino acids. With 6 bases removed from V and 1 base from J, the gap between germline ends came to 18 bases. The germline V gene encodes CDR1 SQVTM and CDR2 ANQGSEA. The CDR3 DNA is TGCAGCGTATTGAGACCCCAGGCCCAGAACACTGAAGCTTTCTTT. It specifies CSVLRPQAQNTEAFF.

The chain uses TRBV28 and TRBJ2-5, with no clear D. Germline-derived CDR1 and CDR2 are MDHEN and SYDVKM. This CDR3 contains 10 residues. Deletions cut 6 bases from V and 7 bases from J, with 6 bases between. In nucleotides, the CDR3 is TGTGCCAGCAGGCTAGGGACCCAGTACTTC. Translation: CASRLGTQYF. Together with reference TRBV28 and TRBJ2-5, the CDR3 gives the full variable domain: DVKVTQSSRYLVKRTGEKVFLECVQDMDHENMFWYRQDPGLGLRLIYFSYDVKMKEKGDIPEGYSVSREKKERFSLILESASTNQTSMYLCASRLGTQYFGPGTRLLVL.

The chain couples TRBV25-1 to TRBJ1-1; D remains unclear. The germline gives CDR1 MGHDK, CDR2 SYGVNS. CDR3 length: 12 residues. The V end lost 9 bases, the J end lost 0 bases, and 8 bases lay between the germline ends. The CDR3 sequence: CASSFMNTEAFF. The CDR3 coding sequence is TGTGCCAGTAGTTTTATGAACACTGAAGCTTTCTTT.

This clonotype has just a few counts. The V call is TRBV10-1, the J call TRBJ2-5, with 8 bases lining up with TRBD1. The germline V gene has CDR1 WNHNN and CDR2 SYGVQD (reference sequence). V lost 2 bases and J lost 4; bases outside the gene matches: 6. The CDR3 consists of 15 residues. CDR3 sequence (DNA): TGCGCCAGCAGTGAGACCCGACAGGGGAGAGAGACCCAGTACTTC. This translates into CASSETRQGRETQYF.

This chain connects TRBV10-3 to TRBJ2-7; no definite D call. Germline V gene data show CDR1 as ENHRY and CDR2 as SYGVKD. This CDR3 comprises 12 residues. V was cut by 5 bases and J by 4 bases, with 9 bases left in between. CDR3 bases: TGTGCCATCAGTCGGACGGCTTACGAGCAGTACTTC. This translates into CAISRTAYEQYF.

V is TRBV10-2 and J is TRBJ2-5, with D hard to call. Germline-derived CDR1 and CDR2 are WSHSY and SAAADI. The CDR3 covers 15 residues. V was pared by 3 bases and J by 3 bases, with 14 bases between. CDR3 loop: CASSDWLGGKETQYF. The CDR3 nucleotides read TGCGCCAGCAGTGATTGGCTGGGTGGAAAAGAGACCCAGTACTTC.

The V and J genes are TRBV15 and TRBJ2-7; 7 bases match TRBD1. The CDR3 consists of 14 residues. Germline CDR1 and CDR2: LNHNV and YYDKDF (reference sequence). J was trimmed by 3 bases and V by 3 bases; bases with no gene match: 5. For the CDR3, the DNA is TGTGCCACCAGCAGCCCGGGACAGATCTACGAGCAGTACTTC. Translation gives CATSSPGQIYEQYF.

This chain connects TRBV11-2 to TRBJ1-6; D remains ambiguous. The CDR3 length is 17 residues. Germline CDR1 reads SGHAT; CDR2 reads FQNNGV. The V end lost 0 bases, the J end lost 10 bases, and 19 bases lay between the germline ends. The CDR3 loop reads CASSLDHREDVPSPLHF. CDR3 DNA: TGTGCCAGCAGCTTAGATCATAGGGAAGATGTGCCCTCACCCCTCCACTTT.

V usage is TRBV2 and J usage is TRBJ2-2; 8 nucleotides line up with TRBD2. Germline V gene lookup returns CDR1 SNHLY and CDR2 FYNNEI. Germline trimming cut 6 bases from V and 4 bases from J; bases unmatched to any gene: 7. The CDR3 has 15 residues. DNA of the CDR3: TGTGCCAGCAGCGACGGGGGGGAAGGCACCGGGGAGCTGTTTTTT. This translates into CASSDGGEGTGELFF.

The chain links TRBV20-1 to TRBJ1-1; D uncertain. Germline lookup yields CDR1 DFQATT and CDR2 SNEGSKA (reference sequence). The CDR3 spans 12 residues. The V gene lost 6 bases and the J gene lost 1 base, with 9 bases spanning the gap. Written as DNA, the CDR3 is TGCAGTGCGGCCCTAGAGAACACTGAAGCTTTCTTT. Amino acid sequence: CSAALENTEAFF.

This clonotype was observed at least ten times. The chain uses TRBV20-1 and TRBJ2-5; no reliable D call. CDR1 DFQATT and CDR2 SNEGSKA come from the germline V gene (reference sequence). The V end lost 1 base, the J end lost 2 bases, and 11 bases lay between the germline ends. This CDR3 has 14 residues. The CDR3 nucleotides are TGCAGTGCTAGAGGCCTGACACAACAAGAGACCCAGTACTTC. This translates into CSARGLTQQETQYF.

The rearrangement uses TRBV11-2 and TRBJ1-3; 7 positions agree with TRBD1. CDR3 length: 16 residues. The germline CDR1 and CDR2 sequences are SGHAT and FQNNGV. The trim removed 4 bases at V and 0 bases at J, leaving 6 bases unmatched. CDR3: CASSSGGGYSGNTIYF. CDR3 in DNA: TGTGCCAGCAGCTCAGGGGGGGGGTACTCTGGAAACACCATATATTTT.

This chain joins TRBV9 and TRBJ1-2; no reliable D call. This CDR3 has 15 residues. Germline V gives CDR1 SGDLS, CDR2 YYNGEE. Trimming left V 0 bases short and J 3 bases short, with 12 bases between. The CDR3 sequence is CASSVVGVRDYGYTF. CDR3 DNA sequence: TGTGCCAGCAGCGTAGTGGGAGTTCGAGACTATGGCTACACCTTC.

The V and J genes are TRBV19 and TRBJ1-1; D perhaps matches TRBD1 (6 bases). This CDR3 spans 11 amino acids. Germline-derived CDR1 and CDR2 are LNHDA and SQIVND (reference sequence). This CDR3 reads CGSGGHTEAFF. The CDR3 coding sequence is TGTGGTTCCGGGGGGCACACTGAAGCTTTCTTT.